The source of this TCR beta chain is a study of blood T cell repertoires in COVID-19. Across the whole study: Researchers got acute and convalescent COVID-19 samples from the United States, Italy and Spain. PBMCs, B-cell-depleted T cells, or T cells provided the cDNA or gDNA that made up the material.

Trimming cost V 3 bases and J 8 bases; bases outside gene matches: 9. The CDR3 covers 15 residues. Germline lookup yields CDR1 SGHNT and CDR2 YYREEE (reference sequence). Per the original data handling: Amplified reference gene primers provided the basis for estimating nucleated cell counts. Sequencing used immunoSEQ multiplex PCR; TCRdb keeps in-frame clones, though not all of them. V, J and clone size reflect that table, while D and trimming were determined from the DNA. In the table there are 300,000 to 450,000 clones, more than 65% of which are singletons. This sequence was found in a human donor with acute or convalescent COVID-19. The donor label of this sample is uncertain. The chain recombines TRBV5-4 with TRBJ2-1, with TRBD1 identical over 9 bases. The sequenced material came from peripheral blood. CDR3 loop: CASSSKDRGRDEQFF. CDR3 DNA: TGTGCCAGCAGCTCAAAGGACAGGGGAAGGGATGAGCAGTTCTTC.